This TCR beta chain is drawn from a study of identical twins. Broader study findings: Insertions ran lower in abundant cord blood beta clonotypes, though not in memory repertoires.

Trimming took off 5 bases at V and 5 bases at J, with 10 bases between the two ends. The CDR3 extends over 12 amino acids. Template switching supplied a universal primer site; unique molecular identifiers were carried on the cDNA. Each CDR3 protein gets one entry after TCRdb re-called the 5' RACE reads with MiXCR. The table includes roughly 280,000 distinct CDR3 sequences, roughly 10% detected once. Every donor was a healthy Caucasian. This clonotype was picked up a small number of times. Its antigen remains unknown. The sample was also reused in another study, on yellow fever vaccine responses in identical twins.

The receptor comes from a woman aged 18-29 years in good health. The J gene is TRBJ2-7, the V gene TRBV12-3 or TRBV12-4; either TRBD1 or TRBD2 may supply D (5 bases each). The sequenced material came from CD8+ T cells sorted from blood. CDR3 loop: CASSMEDNEQYF. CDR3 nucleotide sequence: TGTGCCAGCAGTATGGAGGACAACGAGCAGTACTTC.